These T cell receptor beta chains were read from a single sample in a study of regulatory T cells in long-lasting Graves disease. TCRdb redid the calling of the multiplex PCR reads with MiXCR, one entry per CDR3 protein. The data show 350,000 to 500,000 distinct CDR3 sequences, with roughly 15% seen just once and about 10% held by the top ten. The same sample was also used in a study of T cells in Graves' hyperthyroidism and ophthalmopathy.

This sample comprised peripheral blood mononuclear cells (PBMCs), obtained at new diagnosis, from a patient treated with antithyroid drugs. The receptors come from a woman aged 25 to 45 with Graves disease. Each CDR3 is given with its conserved first and last residue. Each record gives: CDR3 protein, CDR3 DNA, D gene, clone size, V gene, J gene. D genes are given only for firm matches. Rows may omit the clone size; those that give it use once, few, many or a size class.

CDR3 protein: CAWTLTGVNQPQHF
CDR3 DNA: TGTGCCTGGACCCTGACAGGAGTCAATCAGCCCCAGCATTTT
D gene: .
clone size: many
V gene: TRBV30
J gene: TRBJ1-5

CDR3 protein: CASSGKTSGFDSDTQYF
CDR3 DNA: TGCGCCAGCAGCGGGAAGACTAGCGGGTTCGACTCGGATACGCAGTATTTT
D gene: TRBD2
clone size: many
V gene: TRBV5-1
J gene: TRBJ2-3

CDR3 protein: CASSARGGDHLGGYTF
CDR3 DNA: TGTGCCAGCAGTGCCAGGGGGGGGGATCATCTGGGTGGCTACACCTTC
D gene: TRBD1
clone size: many
V gene: TRBV12-3/TRBV12-4
J gene: TRBJ1-2

CDR3 protein: CATSRESGTKLYNEQFF
CDR3 DNA: TGTGCCACCAGCAGAGAATCCGGGACTAAACTCTACAATGAGCAGTTCTTC
D gene: TRBD2
clone size: .
V gene: TRBV15
J gene: TRBJ2-1

CDR3 protein: CSAANTGELFF
CDR3 DNA: TGCAGTGCTGCGAACACCGGGGAGCTGTTTTTT
D gene: .
clone size: many
V gene: TRBV20-1
J gene: TRBJ2-2

CDR3 protein: CASSLLRKATGELFF
CDR3 DNA: TGTGCCAGCAGTTTGCTCCGTAAGGCCACCGGGGAGCTGTTTTTT
D gene: .
clone size: many
V gene: TRBV12-3/TRBV12-4
J gene: TRBJ2-2

CDR3 protein: CASSERGTSGKDEQFF
CDR3 DNA: TGTGCCAGCAGTGAAAGAGGGACTAGCGGGAAGGATGAGCAGTTCTTC
D gene: TRBD2
clone size: many
V gene: TRBV6-1
J gene: TRBJ2-1

CDR3 protein: CSARTQAPEGQETQYF
CDR3 DNA: TGCAGTGCTCGCACTCAAGCCCCAGAAGGACAAGAGACCCAGTACTTC
D gene: .
clone size: few
V gene: TRBV20-1
J gene: TRBJ2-5

CDR3 protein: CASSLTGLNYEQYF
CDR3 DNA: TGTGCCAGCAGTTTAACAGGGTTGAACTACGAGCAGTACTTC
D gene: .
clone size: many
V gene: TRBV28
J gene: TRBJ2-7

CDR3 protein: CASSRAIGHTSYEQYF
CDR3 DNA: TGTGCCAGCAGCCGAGCGATTGGACATACTTCCTACGAGCAGTACTTC
D gene: .
clone size: few
V gene: TRBV6-2/TRBV6-3
J gene: TRBJ2-7

CDR3 protein: CASSLLTPSRGNEQFF
CDR3 DNA: TGTGCCAGCAGTTTGTTAACTCCTAGCCGTGGCAATGAGCAGTTCTTC
D gene: .
clone size: many
V gene: TRBV12-3/TRBV12-4
J gene: TRBJ2-1

CDR3 protein: CASSRWGAGDETQYF
CDR3 DNA: TGTGCCAGCAGTCGATGGGGGGCAGGGGATGAGACCCAGTACTTC
D gene: .
clone size: .
V gene: TRBV28
J gene: TRBJ2-5

CDR3 protein: CASSYGGLNTEAFF
CDR3 DNA: TGTGCCAGCAGTTATGGGGGGCTAAACACTGAAGCTTTCTTT
D gene: .
clone size: .
V gene: TRBV6-9
J gene: TRBJ1-1

CDR3 protein: CASSPLNLGSGDTQYF
CDR3 DNA: TGTGCCAGCAGCCCCCTGAACCTAGGAAGCGGCGATACGCAGTATTTT
D gene: .
clone size: .
V gene: TRBV28
J gene: TRBJ2-3

CDR3 protein: CSVARGSGETQYF
CDR3 DNA: TGCAGCGTTGCACGCGGGAGCGGGGAGACCCAGTACTTC
D gene: TRBD2
clone size: .
V gene: TRBV29-1
J gene: TRBJ2-5

CDR3 protein: CASMPTESYEKLFF
CDR3 DNA: TGTGCCAGCATGCCGACGGAGTCATATGAAAAACTGTTTTTT
D gene: .
clone size: .
V gene: TRBV25-1
J gene: TRBJ1-4

CDR3 protein: CASSQEQAAGDEAFF
CDR3 DNA: TGCGCCAGCAGCCAAGAACAAGCCGCGGGGGATGAAGCTTTCTTT
D gene: .
clone size: few
V gene: TRBV4-1
J gene: TRBJ1-1

CDR3 protein: CASSVAGDATNEKLFF
CDR3 DNA: TGTGCCAGCAGCGTAGCTGGGGATGCAACTAATGAAAAACTGTTTTTT
D gene: .
clone size: .
V gene: TRBV9
J gene: TRBJ1-4

CDR3 protein: CASSLDRTFTGELFF
CDR3 DNA: TGTGCCAGTAGTTTGGACAGGACGTTCACCGGGGAGCTGTTTTTT
D gene: TRBD1
clone size: .
V gene: TRBV19
J gene: TRBJ2-2

CDR3 protein: CASSPRVYFQREGYEQYF
CDR3 DNA: TGTGCCAGCAGCCCGAGAGTCTACTTCCAGCGGGAGGGCTACGAGCAGTACTTC
D gene: TRBD2
clone size: many
V gene: TRBV28
J gene: TRBJ2-7

CDR3 protein: CASTQTGDDEQYF
CDR3 DNA: TGTGCCAGTACCCAGACAGGGGACGACGAGCAGTACTTC
D gene: TRBD1
clone size: many
V gene: TRBV19
J gene: TRBJ2-7

CDR3 protein: CASSQGRRFSYNEQFF
CDR3 DNA: TGCGCCAGCAGCCAAGGGCGCAGGTTCTCCTACAATGAGCAGTTCTTC
D gene: .
clone size: .
V gene: TRBV4-1
J gene: TRBJ2-1

CDR3 protein: CASRKTGDSNQPQHF
CDR3 DNA: TGCGCCAGCAGAAAAACAGGGGATAGCAATCAGCCCCAGCATTTT
D gene: TRBD1
clone size: many
V gene: TRBV5-1
J gene: TRBJ1-5

CDR3 protein: CASSGTGEGSNEKLFF
CDR3 DNA: TGTGCCAGCAGTGGGACAGGGGAAGGTTCTAATGAAAAACTGTTTTTT
D gene: TRBD1
clone size: few
V gene: TRBV28
J gene: TRBJ1-4

CDR3 protein: CASSIGQPVYGYTF
CDR3 DNA: TGTGCCAGTAGTATAGGACAGCCTGTCTATGGCTACACCTTC
D gene: .
clone size: .
V gene: TRBV19
J gene: TRBJ1-2

CDR3 protein: CASSETSIGTDTQYF
CDR3 DNA: TGTGCCAGCAGCGAAACTAGCATTGGCACAGATACGCAGTATTTT
D gene: .
clone size: many
V gene: TRBV28
J gene: TRBJ2-3

CDR3 protein: CSALRGERYYEQYF
CDR3 DNA: TGCAGCGCCCTCAGGGGCGAGAGATACTACGAGCAGTACTTC
D gene: .
clone size: .
V gene: TRBV29-1
J gene: TRBJ2-7

CDR3 protein: CASGSLGGRGREQYF
CDR3 DNA: TGTGCCAGCGGTAGTCTTGGCGGGAGGGGGCGGGAGCAGTACTTC
D gene: TRBD2
clone size: few
V gene: TRBV6-1
J gene: TRBJ2-7

CDR3 protein: CASSRWTSGRETQYF
CDR3 DNA: TGTGCCAGCAGCCGCTGGACTAGCGGGAGGGAGACCCAGTACTTC
D gene: TRBD2
clone size: many
V gene: TRBV7-2
J gene: TRBJ2-5

CDR3 protein: CASSPGALGELFF
CDR3 DNA: TGTGCCAGCAGCCCGGGGGCCCTTGGGGAGCTGTTTTTT
D gene: .
clone size: few
V gene: TRBV3-1
J gene: TRBJ2-2

CDR3 protein: CASSQVERQNTEAFF
CDR3 DNA: TGCGCCAGCAGCCAGGTTGAACGGCAGAACACTGAAGCTTTCTTT
D gene: .
clone size: many
V gene: TRBV4-3
J gene: TRBJ1-1

CDR3 protein: CATWGVYSYNEQFF
CDR3 DNA: TGTGCCACCTGGGGTGTTTACTCCTACAATGAGCAGTTCTTC
D gene: .
clone size: .
V gene: TRBV28
J gene: TRBJ2-1

CDR3 protein: CASSTGGNTQYF
CDR3 DNA: TGCGCCAGCAGCACTGGGGGGAATACGCAGTATTTT
D gene: .
clone size: few
V gene: TRBV5-1
J gene: TRBJ2-3

CDR3 protein: CSARTGGSYNEQFF
CDR3 DNA: TGCAGTGCTAGAACCGGGGGCTCCTACAATGAGCAGTTCTTC
D gene: .
clone size: many
V gene: TRBV20-1
J gene: TRBJ2-1

CDR3 protein: CASSFRQTSTDTQYF
CDR3 DNA: TGCGCCAGCAGCTTCCGGCAGACTAGCACAGATACGCAGTATTTT
D gene: .
clone size: .
V gene: TRBV5-1
J gene: TRBJ2-3

CDR3 protein: CASSQVGLAVHSGDIQYF
CDR3 DNA: TGCGCCAGCAGCCAAGTTGGACTAGCGGTCCACAGCGGAGACATTCAGTACTTC
D gene: TRBD2
clone size: few
V gene: TRBV4-1
J gene: TRBJ2-4

CDR3 protein: CASSEDLMNTEAFF
CDR3 DNA: TGCGCCAGCAGCGAGGACCTTATGAACACTGAAGCTTTCTTT
D gene: .
clone size: .
V gene: TRBV5-1
J gene: TRBJ1-1

CDR3 protein: CSARVFGESTDTQYF
CDR3 DNA: TGCAGTGCTAGAGTCTTCGGGGAGAGCACAGATACGCAGTATTTT
D gene: .
clone size: many
V gene: TRBV20-1
J gene: TRBJ2-3

CDR3 protein: CSASPGQGARGYTF
CDR3 DNA: TGCAGTGCTAGCCCGGGACAGGGGGCGCGTGGCTACACCTTC
D gene: TRBD1
clone size: many
V gene: TRBV20-1
J gene: TRBJ1-2

CDR3 protein: CASSHLAGGTETQYF
CDR3 DNA: TGTGCCAGCAGCCACCTAGCGGGAGGCACGGAGACCCAGTACTTC
D gene: TRBD2
clone size: few
V gene: TRBV6-1
J gene: TRBJ2-5

CDR3 protein: CASTLLGTKETQYF
CDR3 DNA: TGTGCCAGCACCCTCTTGGGGACTAAAGAGACCCAGTACTTC
D gene: TRBD2
clone size: many
V gene: TRBV12-3/TRBV12-4
J gene: TRBJ2-5

CDR3 protein: CASGDGHPNTEAFF
CDR3 DNA: TGTGCTAGTGGGGATGGGCATCCGAACACTGAAGCTTTCTTT
D gene: .
clone size: many
V gene: TRBV12-5
J gene: TRBJ1-1

CDR3 protein: CASSSTSGRSEQFF
CDR3 DNA: TGTGCCAGCAGTTCGACTAGCGGGAGATCTGAGCAGTTCTTC
D gene: TRBD2
clone size: once
V gene: TRBV12-3/TRBV12-4
J gene: TRBJ2-1

CDR3 protein: CASSQGQGAGEDTQYF
CDR3 DNA: TGCGCCAGCAGCCAAGGACAGGGGGCGGGTGAGGATACGCAGTATTTT
D gene: TRBD1
clone size: many
V gene: TRBV4-1
J gene: TRBJ2-3

CDR3 protein: CASKGIGLAGGFSLAYEQYF
CDR3 DNA: TGTGCCAGCAAGGGGATCGGACTAGCGGGAGGATTCTCGCTGGCCTACGAGCAGTACTTC
D gene: TRBD2
clone size: .
V gene: TRBV6-1
J gene: TRBJ2-7

CDR3 protein: CASSPTTGISGNTIYF
CDR3 DNA: TGTGCCAGCAGCCCGACGACAGGCATCTCTGGAAACACCATATATTTT
D gene: .
clone size: .
V gene: TRBV7-9
J gene: TRBJ1-3

CDR3 protein: CASRGASGTYSYEQYF
CDR3 DNA: TGTGCCAGCAGGGGAGCTAGCGGGACCTACTCCTACGAGCAGTACTTC
D gene: TRBD2
clone size: many
V gene: TRBV28
J gene: TRBJ2-7

CDR3 protein: CASGQRSGTGYEQYF
CDR3 DNA: TGCGCCAGCGGCCAAAGATCTGGGACAGGCTACGAGCAGTACTTC
D gene: TRBD1
clone size: few
V gene: TRBV4-1
J gene: TRBJ2-7

CDR3 protein: CASSDEYTGELFF
CDR3 DNA: TGTGCCAGCAGTGACGAGTACACCGGGGAGCTGTTTTTT
D gene: .
clone size: many
V gene: TRBV6-4
J gene: TRBJ2-2

CDR3 protein: CASSQPDAGGGNNEQFF
CDR3 DNA: TGTGCCAGCAGCCAACCCGATGCGGGCGGGGGCAACAATGAGCAGTTCTTC
D gene: .
clone size: .
V gene: TRBV16
J gene: TRBJ2-1

CDR3 protein: CASRQPGTGTYEQYF
CDR3 DNA: TGTGCCAGCAGGCAACCCGGGACAGGCACCTACGAGCAGTACTTC
D gene: TRBD1
clone size: few
V gene: TRBV6-1
J gene: TRBJ2-7

CDR3 protein: CASSRGDEQFF
CDR3 DNA: TGTGCCAGCTCGCGGGGGGATGAGCAGTTCTTC
D gene: TRBD2
clone size: many
V gene: TRBV6-1
J gene: TRBJ2-1

CDR3 protein: CASSLEQGGEKLFF
CDR3 DNA: TGTGCCAGCAGCTTAGAGCAGGGGGGCGAAAAACTGTTTTTT
D gene: TRBD1
clone size: many
V gene: TRBV7-9
J gene: TRBJ1-4

CDR3 protein: CASSQEGLLNEQFF
CDR3 DNA: TGTGCCAGCAGTCAAGAGGGACTTCTCAATGAGCAGTTCTTC
D gene: .
clone size: few
V gene: TRBV25-1
J gene: TRBJ2-1

CDR3 protein: CASRRRGVSNQPQHF
CDR3 DNA: TGTGCCAGTAGGAGGAGGGGAGTTAGCAATCAGCCCCAGCATTTT
D gene: .
clone size: few
V gene: TRBV19
J gene: TRBJ1-5

CDR3 protein: CASSLAYGGERETQYF
CDR3 DNA: TGTGCCAGCAGCTTGGCCTATGGTGGGGAGCGGGAGACCCAGTACTTC
D gene: .
clone size: .
V gene: TRBV5-4
J gene: TRBJ2-5

CDR3 protein: CASSSGLAGLQETQYF
CDR3 DNA: TGTGCCAGCAGCTCGGGACTAGCGGGGTTACAAGAGACCCAGTACTTC
D gene: TRBD2
clone size: many
V gene: TRBV7-2
J gene: TRBJ2-5

CDR3 protein: CAWSSGIYGYTF
CDR3 DNA: TGTGCCTGGAGTTCAGGGATATATGGCTACACCTTC
D gene: .
clone size: few
V gene: TRBV30
J gene: TRBJ1-2

CDR3 protein: CASVDIRNEKLFF
CDR3 DNA: TGTGCCAGCGTCGACATAAGAAATGAAAAACTGTTTTTT
D gene: .
clone size: .
V gene: TRBV19
J gene: TRBJ1-4